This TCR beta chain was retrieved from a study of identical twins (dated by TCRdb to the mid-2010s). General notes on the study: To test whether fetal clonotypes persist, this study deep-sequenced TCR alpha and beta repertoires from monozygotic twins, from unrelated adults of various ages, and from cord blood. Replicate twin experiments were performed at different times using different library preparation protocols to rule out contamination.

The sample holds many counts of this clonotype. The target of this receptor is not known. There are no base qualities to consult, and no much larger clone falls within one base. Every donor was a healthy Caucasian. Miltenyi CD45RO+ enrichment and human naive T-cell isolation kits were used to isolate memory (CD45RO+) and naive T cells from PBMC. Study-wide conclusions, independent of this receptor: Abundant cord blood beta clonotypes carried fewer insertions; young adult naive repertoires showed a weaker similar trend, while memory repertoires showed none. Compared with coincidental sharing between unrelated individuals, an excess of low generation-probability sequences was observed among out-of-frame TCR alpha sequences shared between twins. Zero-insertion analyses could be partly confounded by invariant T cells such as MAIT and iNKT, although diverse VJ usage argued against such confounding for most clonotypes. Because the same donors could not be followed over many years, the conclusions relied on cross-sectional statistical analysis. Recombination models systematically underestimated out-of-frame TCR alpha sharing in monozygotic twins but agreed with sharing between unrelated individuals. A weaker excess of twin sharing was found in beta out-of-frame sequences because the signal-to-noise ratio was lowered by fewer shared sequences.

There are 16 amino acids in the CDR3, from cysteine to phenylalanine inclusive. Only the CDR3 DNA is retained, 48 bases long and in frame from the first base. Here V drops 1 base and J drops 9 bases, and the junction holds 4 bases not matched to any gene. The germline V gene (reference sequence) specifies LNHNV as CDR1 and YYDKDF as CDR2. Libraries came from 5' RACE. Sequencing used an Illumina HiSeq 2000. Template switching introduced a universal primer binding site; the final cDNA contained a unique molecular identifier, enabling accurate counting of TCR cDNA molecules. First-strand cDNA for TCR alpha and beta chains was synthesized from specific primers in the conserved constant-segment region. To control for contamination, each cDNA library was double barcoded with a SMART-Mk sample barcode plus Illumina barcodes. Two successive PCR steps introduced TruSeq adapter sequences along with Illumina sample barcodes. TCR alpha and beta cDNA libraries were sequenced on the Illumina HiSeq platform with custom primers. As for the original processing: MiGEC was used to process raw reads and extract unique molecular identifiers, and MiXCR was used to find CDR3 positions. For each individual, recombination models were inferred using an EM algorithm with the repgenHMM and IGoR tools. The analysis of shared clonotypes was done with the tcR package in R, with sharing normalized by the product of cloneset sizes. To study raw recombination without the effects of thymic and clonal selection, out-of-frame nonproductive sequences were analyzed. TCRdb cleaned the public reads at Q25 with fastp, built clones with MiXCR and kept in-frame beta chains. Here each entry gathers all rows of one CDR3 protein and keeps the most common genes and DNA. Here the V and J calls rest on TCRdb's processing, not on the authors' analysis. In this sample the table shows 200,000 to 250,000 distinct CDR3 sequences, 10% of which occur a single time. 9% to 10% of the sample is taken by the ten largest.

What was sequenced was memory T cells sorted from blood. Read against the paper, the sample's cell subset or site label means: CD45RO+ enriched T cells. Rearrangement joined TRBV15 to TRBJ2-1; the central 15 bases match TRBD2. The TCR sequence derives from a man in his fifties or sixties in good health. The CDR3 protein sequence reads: CATSRGGLAGGAEQFF. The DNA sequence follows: TGTGCCACCAGCAGAGGGGGACTAGCGGGAGGTGCTGAGCAGTTCTTC.